Shown below are 15 T cell receptor beta chains from a single sample sequenced in a study of blood T cell repertoires in COVID-19. Libraries were prepared by immunoSEQ multiplex PCR; TCRdb keeps only in-frame clonotypes and omits some of them. Altogether fewer than 350,000 clones are present, just over 90% being singletons, with the ten largest covering 2.3%. The sample was PBMCs or T cells enriched from blood (not recorded which). These receptors came from a woman between 40 and 50 years old with acute COVID-19.

The chain is built from TRBV2 and TRBJ1-1; TRBD1 might be the D (5 bases). Trimming left V 9 bases short and J 2 bases short, with 10 bases between. CDR3 size: 12 residues. Per germline, CDR1 SNHLY and CDR2 FYNNEI. The chain's CDR3 is CASVRVNTEAFF. CDR3 DNA sequence: TGTGCCAGTGTCAGGGTTAACACTGAAGCTTTCTTT.

In its sample, this clone was seen a few times. This sequence joins TRBV7-8 and TRBJ1-6; possibly TRBD1 for D (6 bases). The CDR3 loop spans 16 amino acids. Germline CDR1 reads SGHVS; CDR2 reads FQNEAQ. V was shortened by 1 base and J by 9 bases, with 16 bases between the two germline ends. The CDR3 here is CASSLGGRAQGSPLHF. The CDR3 DNA sequence: TGTGCCAGCAGCTTAGGGGGCAGGGCACAGGGTTCACCCCTCCACTTT.

This chain connects TRBV7-9 to TRBJ2-1; no clear D gene. The CDR3 covers 13 residues. Germline CDR1 SEHNR, CDR2 FQNEAQ (reference sequence). Deletions cut 1 base from V and 7 bases from J, with 8 bases between. The CDR3 reads CASSLDKPNEQFF. CDR3 DNA sequence: TGTGCCAGCAGCTTAGACAAACCAAATGAGCAGTTCTTC.

The rearrangement links TRBV5-1 to TRBJ1-1, with 8 bases that match TRBD1. Unmatched junction bases numbered 4, after V lost 2 bases and J lost 4 bases. This CDR3 is 14 amino acids long. The germline gives CDR1 SGHRS, CDR2 YFSETQ. CDR3 DNA: TGCGCCAGCAGCTTAGACAGGGGCAGCACTGAAGCTTTCTTT. Translated, it gives CASSLDRGSTEAFF.

This clone has a handful of counts. The V and J genes are TRBV19 and TRBJ2-7; tentatively, D is TRBD2 (5 bases). The CDR3 is 15 amino acids. CDR1 and CDR2 (germline): LNHDA, SQIVND (reference sequence). V lost 3 bases, J lost 4 bases, and 16 bases lay in between. The CDR3 DNA reads as TGTGCCAGTAGTATTGAGGGAGCCGGATCTTACGAGCAGTACTTC. Translated, it gives CASSIEGAGSYEQYF.

For this clone: An end of the junction differs from the germline gene, which may be a read error. This chain joins TRBV19 and TRBJ2-1, with D maybe TRBD2 (7 bases). The CDR3 extends over 12 amino acids. The germline V gene encodes CDR1 LNHDA and CDR2 SQIVND (reference sequence). CDR3 nucleotides: TGTGCCAGTAGGGGAGGGACACTAGGGTGGATCTTC. It yields the protein CASRGGTLGWIF.

This clone was observed a few times. The chain is built from TRBV5-1 and TRBJ1-4; D is perhaps TRBD1 (5 bases). The CDR3 spans 16 residues. V was trimmed by 4 bases and J by 1 base, leaving 14 bases between them. The germline CDR1 and CDR2 sequences are SGHRS and YFSETQ. The CDR3 region is CASSPRDLLTNEKLFF. Here the CDR3 DNA reads TGCGCCAGCAGCCCTCGGGACTTACTAACTAATGAAAAACTGTTTTTT.

The V call is TRBV15, the J call TRBJ2-4; 10 positions match TRBD1. CDR1 is LNHNV, CDR2 YYDKDF, per germline (reference sequence). The CDR3 extends over 18 amino acids. V was clipped by 8 bases and J by 0 bases; unmatched bases: 13. The CDR3 sequence: CATGQRDRGNLAKNIQYF. CDR3 DNA: TGTGCCACCGGGCAGAGGGACAGGGGAAACTTAGCCAAAAACATTCAGTACTTC.

The rearrangement links TRBV5-4 to TRBJ1-2; D is unresolved. This CDR3 contains 15 residues. CDR1 is SGHNT and CDR2 is YYREEE in the germline V gene (reference sequence). Trimming stripped 1 base from V and 5 bases from J, with 15 bases between. Here the CDR3 reads CASSLLGVPGYGYTF. The DNA for the CDR3 is TGTGCCAGCAGCTTGCTGGGAGTCCCTGGATATGGCTACACCTTC.

The chain is built from TRBV7-2 and TRBJ1-3; no firm D call. V gave up 5 bases and J gave up 4 bases, with 9 bases separating them. Germline V CDR1 and CDR2: SGHTA, FQGNSA. The CDR3 totals 13 residues. The CDR3 bases are TGTGCCAGCAGCAGAACACAGGGAAACACCATATATTTT. It translates to CASSRTQGNTIYF.

V gene TRBV5-1 combines with J gene TRBJ2-1; D uncertain. Germline loops: CDR1 SGHRS, CDR2 YFSETQ. The CDR3 sequence is 14 residues long. The V end lost 0 bases, the J end lost 3 bases, and 7 bases lay between the germline ends. The CDR3 reads CASSLAGYYNEQFF. In DNA, the CDR3 is TGCGCCAGCAGCTTGGCAGGCTACTACAATGAGCAGTTCTTC.

V gene TRBV28 combines with J gene TRBJ1-5, with D maybe TRBD1 (5 bases). The length of the CDR3 is 15 residues. Per the germline V gene, CDR1 is MDHEN and CDR2 is SYDVKM. Trimming took 0 bases from V and 6 from J, leaving 12 bases between them. The DNA for the CDR3 is TGTGCCAGCAGTTTATGGGGGCGGTACGGTCAGCCCCAGCATTTT. This gives the protein CASSLWGRYGQPQHF.

The J gene is TRBJ2-7, the V gene TRBV5-4; TRBD2 aligns across 8 bases. The trim removed 0 bases at V and 9 bases at J, leaving 8 bases unmatched. The length of the CDR3 is 14 residues. Germline lookup yields CDR1 SGHNT and CDR2 YYREEE (reference sequence). Written as DNA, the CDR3 is TGTGCCAGCAGCTTGGGACTAGCGAAGGGCGCGCAGTACTTC. Its translation: CASSLGLAKGAQYF.

The genes are TRBV7-9 and TRBJ2-5, with a tentative D call TRBD2 (6 bases). CDR3 length equals 14 residues. V lost 3 bases and J 5 bases, leaving 13 bases between the germline ends. Germline CDR1 SEHNR, CDR2 FQNEAQ (reference sequence). The DNA of the CDR3 is TGTGCCAGCAGCTTCCGGGAGCCCGGGGAGACCCAGTACTTC. Amino acid sequence: CASSFREPGETQYF.

This rearrangement joins TRBV7-8 to TRBJ1-1; perhaps TRBD1 as D (6 bases). Trimming shortened V by 5 bases and J by 1 base, and 11 bases separated the two germline ends. Germline CDR1 is SGHVS and CDR2 is FQNEAQ. The CDR3 is made up of 14 amino acids. The CDR3 sequence: CASSNGQPNTEAFF. As DNA, the CDR3 is TGTGCCAGCAGCAACGGACAGCCGAACACTGAAGCTTTCTTT.